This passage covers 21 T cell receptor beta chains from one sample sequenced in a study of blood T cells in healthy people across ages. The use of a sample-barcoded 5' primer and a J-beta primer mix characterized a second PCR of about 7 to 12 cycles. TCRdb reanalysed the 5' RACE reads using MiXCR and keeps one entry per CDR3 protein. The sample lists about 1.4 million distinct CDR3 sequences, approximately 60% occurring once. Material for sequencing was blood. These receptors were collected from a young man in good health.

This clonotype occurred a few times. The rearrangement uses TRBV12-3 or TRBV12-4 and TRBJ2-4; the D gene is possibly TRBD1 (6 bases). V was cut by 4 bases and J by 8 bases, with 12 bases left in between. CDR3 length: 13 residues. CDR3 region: CASSSTGMDIQYF. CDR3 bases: TGTGCCAGCAGTTCAACAGGGATGGACATTCAGTACTTC.

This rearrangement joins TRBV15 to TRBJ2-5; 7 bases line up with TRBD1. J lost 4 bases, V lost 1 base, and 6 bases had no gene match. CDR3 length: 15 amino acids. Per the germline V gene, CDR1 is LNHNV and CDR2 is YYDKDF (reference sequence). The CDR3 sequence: CATSRVMDRRETQYF. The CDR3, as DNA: TGTGCCACCAGCAGAGTAATGGACAGGCGAGAGACCCAGTACTTC.

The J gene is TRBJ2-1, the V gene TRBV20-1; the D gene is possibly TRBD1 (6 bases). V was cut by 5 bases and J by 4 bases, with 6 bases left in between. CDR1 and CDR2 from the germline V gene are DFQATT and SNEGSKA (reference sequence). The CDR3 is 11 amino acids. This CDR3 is CSADRYNEQFF. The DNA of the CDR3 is TGCAGTGCTGACAGGTACAATGAGCAGTTCTTC.

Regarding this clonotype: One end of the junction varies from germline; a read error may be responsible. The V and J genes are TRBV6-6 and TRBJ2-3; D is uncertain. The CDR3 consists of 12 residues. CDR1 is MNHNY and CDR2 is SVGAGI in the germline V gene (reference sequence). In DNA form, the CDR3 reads TGTGCCAGCGAGTCAGGCACAGATACGCGGTATTTT. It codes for CASESGTDTRYF.

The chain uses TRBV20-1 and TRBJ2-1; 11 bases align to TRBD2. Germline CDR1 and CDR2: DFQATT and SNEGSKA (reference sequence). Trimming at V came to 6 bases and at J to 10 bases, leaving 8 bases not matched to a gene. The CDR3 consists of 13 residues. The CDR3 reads CSAFSGRGGEQFF. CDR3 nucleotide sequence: TGCAGTGCCTTTAGCGGGAGGGGTGGAGAGCAGTTCTTC.

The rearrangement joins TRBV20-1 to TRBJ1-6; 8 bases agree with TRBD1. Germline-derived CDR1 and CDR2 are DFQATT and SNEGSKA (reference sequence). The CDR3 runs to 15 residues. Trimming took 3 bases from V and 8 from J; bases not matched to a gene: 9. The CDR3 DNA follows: TGCAGTGCTAGCGAAGGACAGGGAAGGGATTCACCCCTCCACTTT. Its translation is CSASEGQGRDSPLHF.

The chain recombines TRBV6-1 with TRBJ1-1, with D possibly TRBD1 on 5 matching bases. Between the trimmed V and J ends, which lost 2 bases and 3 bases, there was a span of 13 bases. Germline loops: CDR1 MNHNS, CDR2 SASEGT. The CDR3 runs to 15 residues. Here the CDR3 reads CASSELDTLDTEAFF. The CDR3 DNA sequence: TGTGCCAGCAGTGAATTGGACACGCTGGACACTGAAGCTTTCTTT.

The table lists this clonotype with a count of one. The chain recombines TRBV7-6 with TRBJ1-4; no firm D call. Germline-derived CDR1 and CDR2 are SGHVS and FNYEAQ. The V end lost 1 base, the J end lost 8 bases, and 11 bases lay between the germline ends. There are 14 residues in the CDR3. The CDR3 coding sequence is TGTGCCAGCAGCTTAGTGGGCAGTAGGGAAAAACTGTTTTTT. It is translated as CASSLVGSREKLFF.

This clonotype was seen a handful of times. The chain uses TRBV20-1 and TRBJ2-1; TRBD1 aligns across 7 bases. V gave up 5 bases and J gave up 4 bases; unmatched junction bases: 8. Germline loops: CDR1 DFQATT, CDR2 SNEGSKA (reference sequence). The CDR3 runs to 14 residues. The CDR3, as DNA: TGCAGTGCTCGACAGGGTGATCCTTACAATGAGCAGTTCTTC. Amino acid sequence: CSARQGDPYNEQFF.

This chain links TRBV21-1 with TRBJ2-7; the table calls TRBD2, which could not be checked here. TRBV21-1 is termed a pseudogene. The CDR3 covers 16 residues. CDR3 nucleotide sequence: TGTGCCAGCAGCAAAGTTGCGAGCGGGGGGGCCAGCGAGCAGTACTTC. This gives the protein CASSKVASGGASEQYF.

CDR3 protein: CATGTGSYGYTF. The CDR3 region has the DNA TGTGCCACCGGAACAGGGTCCTATGGCTACACCTTC. The gene calls are TRBV15 and TRBJ1-2, with a weak D call TRBD1 (6 bases). CDR1 and CDR2 (germline): LNHNV, YYDKDF (reference sequence). Trimming took 8 bases from V and 4 from J, leaving 11 bases between them. The CDR3 totals 12 residues. The whole variable domain, filled in from reference TRBV15 and TRBJ1-2, reads DAMVIQNPRYQVTQFGKPVTLSCSQTLNHNVMYWYQQKSSQAPKLLFHYYDKDFNNEADTPDNFQSRRPNTSFCFLDIRSPGLGDTAMYLCATGTGSYGYTFGSGTRLTVV.

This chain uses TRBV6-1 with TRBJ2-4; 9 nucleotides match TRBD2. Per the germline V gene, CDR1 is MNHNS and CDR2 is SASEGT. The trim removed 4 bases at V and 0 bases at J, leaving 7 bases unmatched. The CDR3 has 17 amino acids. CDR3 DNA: TGTGCCAGCAGTGGACTAGCGGAAATCTTAGCCAAAAACATTCAGTACTTC. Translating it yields CASSGLAEILAKNIQYF.

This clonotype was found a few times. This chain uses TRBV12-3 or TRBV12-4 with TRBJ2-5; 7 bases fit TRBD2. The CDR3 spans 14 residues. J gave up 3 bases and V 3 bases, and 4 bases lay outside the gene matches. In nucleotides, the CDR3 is TGTGCCAGCAGTTTGGGACTACTAAAAGAGACCCAGTACTTC. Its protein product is CASSLGLLKETQYF.

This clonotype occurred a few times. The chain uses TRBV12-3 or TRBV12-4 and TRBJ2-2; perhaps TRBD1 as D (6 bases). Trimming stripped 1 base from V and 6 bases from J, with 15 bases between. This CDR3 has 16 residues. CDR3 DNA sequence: TGTGCCAGCAGTTTAGGGGCAGGGGAGCGTGCCGGGGAGCTGTTTTTT. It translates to CASSLGAGERAGELFF.

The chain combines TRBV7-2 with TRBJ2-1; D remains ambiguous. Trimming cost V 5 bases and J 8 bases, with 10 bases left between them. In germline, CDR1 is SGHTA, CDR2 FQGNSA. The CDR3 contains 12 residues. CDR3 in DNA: TGTGCCAGCAGCCAATGGTCGTATGAGCAGTTCTTC. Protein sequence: CASSQWSYEQFF.

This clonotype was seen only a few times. The DNA of the CDR3 is TGTGCCACTAGACAGACTAGCACAGATACGCAGTATTTT. This gives the protein CATRQTSTDTQYF. V gene TRBV2 combines with J gene TRBJ2-3; perhaps TRBD1 as D (5 bases). Between the trimmed V and J ends, which lost 10 bases and 0 bases, there was a span of 11 bases. The CDR3 extends over 13 amino acids. Germline CDR1 reads SNHLY; CDR2 reads FYNNEI.

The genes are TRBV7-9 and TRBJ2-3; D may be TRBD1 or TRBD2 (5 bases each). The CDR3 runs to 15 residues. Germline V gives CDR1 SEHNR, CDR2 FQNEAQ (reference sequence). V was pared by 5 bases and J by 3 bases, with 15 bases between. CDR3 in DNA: TGTGCCAGCAGCGCAGCCCAGGGAGTGACAGATACGCAGTATTTT. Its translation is CASSAAQGVTDTQYF.

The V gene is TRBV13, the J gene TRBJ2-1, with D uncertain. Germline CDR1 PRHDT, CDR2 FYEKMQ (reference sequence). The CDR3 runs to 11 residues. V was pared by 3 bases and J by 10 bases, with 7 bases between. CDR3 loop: CASSFPVEQFF. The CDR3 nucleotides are TGTGCCAGCAGCTTCCCCGTGGAGCAGTTCTTC.

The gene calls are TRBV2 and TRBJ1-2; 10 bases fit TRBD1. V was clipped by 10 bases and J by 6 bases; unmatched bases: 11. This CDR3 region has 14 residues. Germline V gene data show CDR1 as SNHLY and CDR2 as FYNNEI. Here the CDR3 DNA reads TGTGCCACCCTGGGACAGGGGAATTTTAATGGCTACACCTTC. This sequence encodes CATLGQGNFNGYTF.

Here the CDR3 DNA reads TGCAGCGTTGAACTTTTTGAGCAGGGTGGGCCTTACGAGCAGTACTTC. Residues: CSVELFEQGGPYEQYF. The chain uses TRBV29-1 and TRBJ2-7, with D perhaps TRBD1 (5 bases). CDR1 SQVTM and CDR2 ANQGSEA come from the germline V gene. Trimming removed 2 bases at V and 4 bases at J, with 21 bases between. There are 16 residues in the CDR3.

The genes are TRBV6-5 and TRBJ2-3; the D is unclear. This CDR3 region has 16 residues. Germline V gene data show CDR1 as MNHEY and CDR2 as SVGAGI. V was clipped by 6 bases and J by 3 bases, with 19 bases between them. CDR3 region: CASRPDLPVGTDTQYF. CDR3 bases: TGTGCCAGCAGACCCGACCTTCCGGTTGGAACAGATACGCAGTATTTT.